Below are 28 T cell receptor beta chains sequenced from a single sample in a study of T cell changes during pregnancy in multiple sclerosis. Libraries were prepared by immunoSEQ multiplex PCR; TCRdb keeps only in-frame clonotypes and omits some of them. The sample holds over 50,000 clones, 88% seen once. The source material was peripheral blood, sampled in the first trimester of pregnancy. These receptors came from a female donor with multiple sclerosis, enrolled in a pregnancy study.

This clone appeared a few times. CDR3 nucleotides: TGTGCCAGCTCGCTTGGGCTGGGGAGGACTGAAGCTTTCTTT. Its protein is CASSLGLGRTEAFF. J is TRBJ1-1 and V is TRBV18, with no clear D. This CDR3 spans 14 amino acids. Germline CDR1 reads KGHSH; CDR2 reads LQKENI. The V end lost 6 bases, the J end lost 5 bases, and 16 bases lay between the germline ends.

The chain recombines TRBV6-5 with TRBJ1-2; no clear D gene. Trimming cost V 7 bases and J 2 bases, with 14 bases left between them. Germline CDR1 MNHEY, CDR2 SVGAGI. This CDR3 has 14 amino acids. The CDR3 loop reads CASIPAGGNYGYTF. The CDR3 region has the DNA TGTGCCAGCATTCCGGCGGGAGGGAACTATGGCTACACCTTC.

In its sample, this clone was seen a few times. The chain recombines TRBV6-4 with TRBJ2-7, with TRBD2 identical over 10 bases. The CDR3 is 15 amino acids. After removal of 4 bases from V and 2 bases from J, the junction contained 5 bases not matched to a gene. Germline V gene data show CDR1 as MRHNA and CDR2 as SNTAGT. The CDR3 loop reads CASSAELAGPYEQYF. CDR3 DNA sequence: TGTGCCAGCAGTGCTGAACTAGCGGGGCCCTACGAGCAGTACTTC.

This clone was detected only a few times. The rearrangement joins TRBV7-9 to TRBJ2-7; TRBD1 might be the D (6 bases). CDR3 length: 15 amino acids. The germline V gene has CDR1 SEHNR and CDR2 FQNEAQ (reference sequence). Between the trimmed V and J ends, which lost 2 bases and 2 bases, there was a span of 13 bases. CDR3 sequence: CASSLISSGAYEQYF. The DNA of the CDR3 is TGTGCCAGCAGCTTAATCAGCTCAGGGGCCTACGAGCAGTACTTC.

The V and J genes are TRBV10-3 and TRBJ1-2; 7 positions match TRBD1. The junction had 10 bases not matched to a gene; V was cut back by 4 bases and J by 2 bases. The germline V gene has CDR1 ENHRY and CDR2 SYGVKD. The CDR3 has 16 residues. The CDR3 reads CAISGPTGLENYGYTF. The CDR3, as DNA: TGTGCCATCAGTGGCCCGACAGGGTTGGAGAACTATGGCTACACCTTC.

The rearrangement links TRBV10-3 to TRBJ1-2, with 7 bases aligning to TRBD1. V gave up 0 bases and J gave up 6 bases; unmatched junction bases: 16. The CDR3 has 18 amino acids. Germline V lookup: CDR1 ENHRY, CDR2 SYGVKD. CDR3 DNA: TGTGCCATCAGTGAGTCCCATAAAGCCGTGGAGGGGGCCCATGGCTACACCTTC. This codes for CAISESHKAVEGAHGYTF.

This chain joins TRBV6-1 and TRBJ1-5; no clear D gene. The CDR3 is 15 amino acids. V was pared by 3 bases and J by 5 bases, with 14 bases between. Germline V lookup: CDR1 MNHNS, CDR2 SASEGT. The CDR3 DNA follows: TGTGCCAGCAGTGACGGAGGATACCCCCATCAGCCCCAGCATTTT. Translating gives CASSDGGYPHQPQHF.

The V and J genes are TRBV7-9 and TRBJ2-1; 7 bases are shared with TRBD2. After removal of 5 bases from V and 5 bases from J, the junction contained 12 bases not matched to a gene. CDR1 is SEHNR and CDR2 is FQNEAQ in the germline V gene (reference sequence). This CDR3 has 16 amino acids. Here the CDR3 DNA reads TGTGCCAGCAGCCCCTGGACGGGGGGAAGGGACAATGAGCAGTTCTTC. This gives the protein CASSPWTGGRDNEQFF. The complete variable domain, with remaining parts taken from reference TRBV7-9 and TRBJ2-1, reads DTGVSQNPRHKITKRGQNVTFRCDPISEHNRLYWYRQTLGQGPEFLTYFQNEAQLEKSRLLSDRFSAERPKGSFSTLEIQRTEQGDSAMYLCASSPWTGGRDNEQFFGPGTRLTVL.

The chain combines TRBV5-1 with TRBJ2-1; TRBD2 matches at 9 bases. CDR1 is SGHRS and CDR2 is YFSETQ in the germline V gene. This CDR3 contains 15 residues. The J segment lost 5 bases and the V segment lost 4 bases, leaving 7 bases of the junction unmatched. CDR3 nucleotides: TGCGCCAGCAGCCCCGGACTAGCGACCAACAATGAGCAGTTCTTC. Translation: CASSPGLATNNEQFF.

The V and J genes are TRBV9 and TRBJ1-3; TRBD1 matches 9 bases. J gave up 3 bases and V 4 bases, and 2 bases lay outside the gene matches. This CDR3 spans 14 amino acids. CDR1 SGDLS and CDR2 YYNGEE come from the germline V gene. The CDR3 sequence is CASSTGGDGNTIYF. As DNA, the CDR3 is TGTGCCAGCAGCACAGGGGGCGATGGAAACACCATATATTTT.

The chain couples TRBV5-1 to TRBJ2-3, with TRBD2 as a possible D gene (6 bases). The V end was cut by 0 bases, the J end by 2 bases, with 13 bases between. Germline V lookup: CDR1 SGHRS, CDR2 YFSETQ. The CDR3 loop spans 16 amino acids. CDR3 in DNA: TGCGCCAGCAGCTTGGGTGCTAGCGATGTCACAGATACGCAGTATTTT. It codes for CASSLGASDVTDTQYF.

The CDR3 region is CASSPRRAGQGTYEQYF. The CDR3 DNA reads TGTGCCAGCTCACCACGGAGGGCCGGACAGGGAACCTACGAGCAGTACTTC. The rearrangement uses TRBV18 and TRBJ2-7; 8 positions agree with TRBD1. CDR1 is KGHSH and CDR2 is LQKENI in the germline V gene. V shed 1 base, J shed 2 bases, and the junction held 10 bases outside the gene matches. CDR3 length: 17 residues.

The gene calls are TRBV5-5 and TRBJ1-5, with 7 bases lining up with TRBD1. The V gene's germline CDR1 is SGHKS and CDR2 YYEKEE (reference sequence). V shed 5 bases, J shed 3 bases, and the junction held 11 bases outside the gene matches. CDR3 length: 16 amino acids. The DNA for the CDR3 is TGTGCCAGCAGTGACATGAAGACAGGGAACAATCAGCCCCAGCATTTT. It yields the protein CASSDMKTGNNQPQHF.

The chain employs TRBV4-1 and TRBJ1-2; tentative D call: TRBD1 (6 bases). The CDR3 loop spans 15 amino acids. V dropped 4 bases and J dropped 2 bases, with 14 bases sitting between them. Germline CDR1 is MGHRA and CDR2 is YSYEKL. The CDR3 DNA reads TGCGCCAGCAGCCCCCGCGGGGGGCCGAACTATGGCTACACCTTC. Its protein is CASSPRGGPNYGYTF.

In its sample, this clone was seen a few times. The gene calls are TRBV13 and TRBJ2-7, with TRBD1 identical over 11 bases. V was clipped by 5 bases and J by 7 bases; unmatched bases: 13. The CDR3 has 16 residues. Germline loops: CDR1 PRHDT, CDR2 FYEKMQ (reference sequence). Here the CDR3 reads CASSHYLGQGAGEQYF. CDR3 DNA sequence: TGTGCCAGCAGCCATTATCTAGGACAGGGGGCGGGTGAGCAGTACTTC.

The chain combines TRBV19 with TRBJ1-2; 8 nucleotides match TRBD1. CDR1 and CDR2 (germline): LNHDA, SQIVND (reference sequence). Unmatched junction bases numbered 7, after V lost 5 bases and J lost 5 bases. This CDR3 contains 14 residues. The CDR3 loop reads CASSPWTGNYGYTF. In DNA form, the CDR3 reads TGTGCCAGTAGTCCCTGGACAGGGAATTATGGCTACACCTTC.

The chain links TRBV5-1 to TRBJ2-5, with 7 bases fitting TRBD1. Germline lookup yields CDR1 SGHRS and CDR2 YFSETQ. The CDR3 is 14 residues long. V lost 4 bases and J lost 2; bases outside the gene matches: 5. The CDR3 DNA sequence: TGCGCCAGCAGCAAGGGACAGCTACAAGAGACCCAGTACTTC. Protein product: CASSKGQLQETQYF.

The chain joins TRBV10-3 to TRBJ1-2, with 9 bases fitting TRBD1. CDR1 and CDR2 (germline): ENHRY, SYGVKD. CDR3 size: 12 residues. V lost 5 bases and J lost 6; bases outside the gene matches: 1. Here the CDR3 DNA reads TGTGCCATCAGTCGGGACAGGGATGGCTACACCTTC. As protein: CAISRDRDGYTF.

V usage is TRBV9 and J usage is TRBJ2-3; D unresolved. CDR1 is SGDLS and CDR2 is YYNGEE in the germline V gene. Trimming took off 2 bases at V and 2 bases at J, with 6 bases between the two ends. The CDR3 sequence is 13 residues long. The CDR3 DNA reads TGTGCCAGCAGCGTCTCCGTCACAGATACGCAGTATTTT. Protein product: CASSVSVTDTQYF.

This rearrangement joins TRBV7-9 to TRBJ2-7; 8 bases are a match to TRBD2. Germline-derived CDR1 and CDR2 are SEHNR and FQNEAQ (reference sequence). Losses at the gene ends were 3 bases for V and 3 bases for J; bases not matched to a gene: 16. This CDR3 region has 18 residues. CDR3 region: CASSFQPTLLAENYEQYF. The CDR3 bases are TGTGCCAGCAGCTTCCAACCGACCCTACTAGCGGAGAACTACGAGCAGTACTTC.

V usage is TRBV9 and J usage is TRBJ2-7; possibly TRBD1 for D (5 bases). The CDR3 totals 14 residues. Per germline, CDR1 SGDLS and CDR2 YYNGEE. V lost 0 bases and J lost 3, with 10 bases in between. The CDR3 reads CASSVGQTIYEQYF. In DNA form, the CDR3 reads TGTGCCAGCAGCGTAGGACAGACGATCTACGAGCAGTACTTC.

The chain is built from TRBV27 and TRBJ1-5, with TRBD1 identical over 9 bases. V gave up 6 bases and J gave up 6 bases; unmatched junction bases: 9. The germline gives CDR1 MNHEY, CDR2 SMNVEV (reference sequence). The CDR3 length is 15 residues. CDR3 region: CASRTTGGAGQPQHF. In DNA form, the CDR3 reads TGTGCCAGCAGGACAACAGGGGGCGCGGGTCAGCCCCAGCATTTT.

CDR3: CSVELAGGTGNTIYF. The CDR3 nucleotides read TGCAGCGTTGAATTGGCAGGGGGCACTGGAAACACCATATATTTT. The chain joins TRBV29-1 to TRBJ1-3; 8 bases match TRBD1. Per the germline V gene, CDR1 is SQVTM and CDR2 is ANQGSEA. The CDR3 has 15 residues. The V segment lost 2 bases and the J segment 2 bases; nucleotides outside the gene matches: 5.

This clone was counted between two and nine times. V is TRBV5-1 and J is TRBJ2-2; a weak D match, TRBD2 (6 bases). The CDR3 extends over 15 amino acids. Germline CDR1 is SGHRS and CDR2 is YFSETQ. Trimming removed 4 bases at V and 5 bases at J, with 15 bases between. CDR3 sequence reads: CASSPPLTSTGELFF. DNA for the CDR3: TGCGCCAGCAGCCCACCATTGACTAGTACCGGGGAGCTGTTTTTT.

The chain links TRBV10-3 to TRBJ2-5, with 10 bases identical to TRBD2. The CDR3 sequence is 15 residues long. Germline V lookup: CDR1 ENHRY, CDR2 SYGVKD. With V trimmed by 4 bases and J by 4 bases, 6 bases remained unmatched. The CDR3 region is CAISATSGQTETQYF. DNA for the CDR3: TGTGCCATCAGTGCGACTAGCGGGCAAACAGAGACCCAGTACTTC.

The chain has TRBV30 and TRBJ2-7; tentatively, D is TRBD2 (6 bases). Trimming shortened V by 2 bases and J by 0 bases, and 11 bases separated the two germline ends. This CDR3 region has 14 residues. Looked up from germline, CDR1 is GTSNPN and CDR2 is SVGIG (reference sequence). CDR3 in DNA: TGTGCCTGGAGTCCAGGGAGGAGCTCCTACGAGCAGTACTTC. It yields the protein CAWSPGRSSYEQYF.

The CDR3 nucleotides read TGTGCCAGCAGCGACAGGACTAGCGGTAGCTCCTACAATGAGCAGTTCTTC. This encodes CASSDRTSGSSYNEQFF. This chain connects TRBV5-5 to TRBJ2-1; TRBD2 aligns across 10 bases. The CDR3 runs to 17 residues. The J segment lost 0 bases and the V segment lost 4 bases, leaving 7 bases of the junction unmatched. From germline, CDR1 is SGHKS and CDR2 YYEKEE (reference sequence).

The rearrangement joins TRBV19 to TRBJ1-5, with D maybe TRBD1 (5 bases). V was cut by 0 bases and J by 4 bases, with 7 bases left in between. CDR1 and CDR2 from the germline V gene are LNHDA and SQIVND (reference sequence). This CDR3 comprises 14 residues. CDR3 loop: CASSIDRVNQPQHF. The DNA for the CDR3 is TGTGCCAGTAGTATAGACAGGGTTAATCAGCCCCAGCATTTT.